These 18 T cell receptor beta chains share one sample of origin, sequenced in a study of OX40 agonist ivuxolimab in advanced cancers. Using immunoSEQ multiplex PCR, the repertoire was profiled, and TCRdb retains in-frame clones only, with some absent. The sample consists of over 45,000 clones, about four fifths of them appearing once. The sequenced sample was CD4+ or CD8+ T cells sorted from blood, obtained in a trial of the OX40 agonist ivuxolimab. These receptors were taken from an adult with an advanced solid tumor such as melanoma, head and neck, liver or kidney cancer.

The V call is TRBV11-1, the J call TRBJ1-2; 7 nucleotides agree with TRBD1. CDR1 is SGHAT and CDR2 is FQDESV in the germline V gene (reference sequence). The CDR3 loop spans 14 amino acids. V lost 5 bases to trimming and J lost 4 bases; unmatched junction nucleotides: 7. DNA of the CDR3: TGTGCCAGCAGCGTCCGACAGGGAATCTATGGCTACACCTTC. Translation: CASSVRQGIYGYTF.

The genes are TRBV5-1 and TRBJ2-1; D uncertain. This CDR3 region has 16 residues. Germline V gives CDR1 SGHRS, CDR2 YFSETQ. The V end was cut by 1 base, the J end by 0 bases, with 11 bases between. This CDR3 is CASSLRAEVSYNEQFF. CDR3 DNA sequence: TGCGCCAGCAGCTTGAGAGCTGAAGTCTCCTACAATGAGCAGTTCTTC.

This clone was recorded a few times. The rearrangement joins TRBV29-1 to TRBJ2-1; D not resolved. CDR3 length equals 13 residues. Trimming left V 4 bases short and J 3 bases short, with 10 bases between. The germline V gene encodes CDR1 SQVTM and CDR2 ANQGSEA. In nucleotides, the CDR3 is TGCAGCGTTGCTGAACTCCTCTACAATGAGCAGTTCTTC. Translated, it gives CSVAELLYNEQFF.

The chain is built from TRBV19 and TRBJ1-6; D is undetermined. Deletions cut 5 bases from V and 1 base from J, with 12 bases between. CDR1 is LNHDA and CDR2 is SQIVND in the germline V gene (reference sequence). This CDR3 contains 16 residues. The DNA of the CDR3 is TGTGCCAGTAGTGGTACGGCGGGATCCTATAATTCACCCCTCCACTTT. It is translated as CASSGTAGSYNSPLHF.

V usage is TRBV6-5 and J usage is TRBJ2-7; D call uncertain. CDR3 length equals 13 residues. Germline CDR1 and CDR2: MNHEY and SVGAGI. V lost 8 bases and J lost 4, with 15 bases in between. DNA for the CDR3: TGTGCCAGCGCCCTTCTCTCCTTTTACGAGCAGTACTTC. Amino acids: CASALLSFYEQYF.

The rearrangement links TRBV4-3 to TRBJ2-2; TRBD2 matches 8 bases. CDR1 is LGHNA, CDR2 YSLEER, per germline. The J segment lost 4 bases and the V segment lost 1 base, leaving 8 bases of the junction unmatched. The length of the CDR3 is 17 residues. Written as DNA, the CDR3 is TGCGCCAGCAGCCAAGGCACGGGGGGGTATTTCACCGGGGAGCTGTTTTTT. It translates to CASSQGTGGYFTGELFF.

CDR3 nucleotide sequence: TGTGCCAGCAGTTACCACCGGGACAGGGGACTAGCGGGAGGGTCGGAAGAGCAGTACTTC. This translates into CASSYHRDRGLAGGSEEQYF. This chain uses TRBV28 with TRBJ2-7; 16 bases align to TRBD2. Germline V gene data show CDR1 as MDHEN and CDR2 as SYDVKM. With 4 bases clipped from V and 7 bases from J, the junction kept 19 bases outside the gene matches. This CDR3 spans 20 amino acids.

V usage is TRBV2 and J usage is TRBJ1-5; TRBD1 might be the D (5 bases). The CDR3 consists of 15 residues. The germline CDR1 and CDR2 sequences are SNHLY and FYNNEI. V lost 3 bases and J lost 7, with 16 bases in between. Here the CDR3 DNA reads TGTGCCAGCAGTGATCTTCAGGGAAAGAAGCAGCCCCAGCATTTT. It translates to CASSDLQGKKQPQHF.

Note on this clone: The conserved closing phenylalanine or tryptophan is absent in this CDR3, likely reflecting a read error. J is TRBJ1-2 and V is TRBV27, with D maybe TRBD1 (5 bases). The CDR3 sequence is 14 residues long. Germline V gives CDR1 MNHEY, CDR2 SMNVEV (reference sequence). V lost 3 bases, J lost 8 bases, and 16 bases lay in between. The chain's CDR3 is CASSFFPGTGGYTC. CDR3 bases: TGTGCCAGCAGTTTTTTTCCGGGGACGGGGGGCTACACCTGC.

This sequence joins TRBV5-5 and TRBJ1-6, with D possibly being TRBD1 (5 bases). V dropped 0 bases and J dropped 6 bases, with 13 bases sitting between them. The CDR3 has 16 residues. CDR1 and CDR2 (germline): SGHKS, YYEKEE (reference sequence). The CDR3 DNA reads TGTGCCAGCAGCTTGGGAGGGGTCCTTCCTAATTCACCCCTCCACTTT. This sequence encodes CASSLGGVLPNSPLHF. Looking up the rest from reference TRBV5-5 and TRBJ1-6 gives the full variable domain: DAGVTQSPTHLIKTRGQQVTLRCSPISGHKSVSWYQQVLGQGPQFIFQYYEKEERGRGNFPDRFSARQFPNYSSELNVNALLLGDSALYLCASSLGGVLPNSPLHFGNGTRLTVT.

This chain links TRBV9 with TRBJ2-1; D possibly corresponds to TRBD2 (7 bases). V lost 4 bases and J lost 8, with 19 bases in between. Looked up from germline, CDR1 is SGDLS and CDR2 is YYNGEE. The CDR3 is 15 amino acids. The CDR3 nucleotides read TGTGCCAGCAGCCCTCGACTAGGGGGGAGGGATGAGCAGTTCTTC. Translated: CASSPRLGGRDEQFF. Combining the CDR3 with reference TRBV9 and TRBJ2-1 gives the whole variable domain DSGVTQTPKHLITATGQRVTLRCSPRSGDLSVYWYQQSLDQGLQFLIQYYNGEERAKGNILERFSAQQFPDLHSELNLSSLELGDSALYFCASSPRLGGRDEQFFGPGTRLTVL.

In this sample, this clone turned up once. The chain couples TRBV19 to TRBJ2-6, with D perhaps matching TRBD1 or TRBD2 (5 bases each). Germline CDR1 and CDR2: LNHDA and SQIVND (reference sequence). With 1 base removed from V and 0 bases from J, the gap between germline ends came to 10 bases. The CDR3 covers 17 residues. The CDR3 DNA reads TGTGCCAGTAGTATAGGTGAGGGGCGCTCTGGGGCCAACGTCCTGACTTTC. Protein product: CASSIGEGRSGANVLTF.

The table lists this clone with a few counts. CDR3 protein: CASSQDVGGRNNEQFF. The CDR3 nucleotides are TGCGCCAGCAGCCAAGATGTTGGGGGGAGGAACAATGAGCAGTTCTTC. V is TRBV4-3 and J is TRBJ2-1; possibly TRBD2 for D (6 bases). V was trimmed by 0 bases and J by 5 bases, leaving 14 bases between them. The CDR3 covers 16 residues. CDR1 and CDR2 from the germline V gene are LGHNA and YSLEER.

This chain links TRBV19 with TRBJ2-1, with 7 bases fitting TRBD2. Germline values: CDR1 LNHDA, CDR2 SQIVND (reference sequence). After removal of 3 bases from V and 0 bases from J, the junction contained 5 bases not matched to a gene. The CDR3 has 16 residues. The CDR3 reads CASSIVGGSSYNEQFF. The DNA for the CDR3 is TGTGCCAGTAGTATCGTAGGCGGGAGCTCCTACAATGAGCAGTTCTTC.

The chain joins TRBV5-8 to TRBJ2-7; D gene unclear. Germline CDR1 reads SGHTS; CDR2 reads YDEGEE. The CDR3 has 14 residues. The ends were cut back, 5 bases at V and 0 bases at J, with 12 bases in the middle. The CDR3 here is CASSPGPYSYEQYF. Written as DNA, the CDR3 is TGTGCCAGCAGTCCCGGGCCCTACTCCTACGAGCAGTACTTC.

Only one count was recorded for this clone. In DNA, the CDR3 is TGTGCCAGCAGTTCCCATGAGGGGGGTGAAGCTTTCTTT. Translation gives CASSSHEGGEAFF. The chain combines TRBV7-9 with TRBJ1-1, with D perhaps matching TRBD1 (6 bases). Trimming stripped 6 bases from V and 7 bases from J, with 15 bases between. The CDR3 has 13 residues. Germline values: CDR1 SEHNR, CDR2 FQNEAQ (reference sequence).

The V and J genes are TRBV11-1 and TRBJ1-6, with D perhaps TRBD1 (5 bases). CDR1 is SGHAT and CDR2 is FQDESV in the germline V gene (reference sequence). V was clipped by 7 bases and J by 5 bases, with 12 bases between them. This CDR3 is built from 14 residues. CDR3 loop: CASTGAVNNSPLHF. CDR3 DNA: TGTGCCAGCACCGGGGCGGTCAATAATTCACCCCTCCACTTT.

This clone was detected only a few times. This chain uses TRBV19 with TRBJ2-1, with 7 nucleotides matching TRBD2. CDR1 and CDR2 from the germline V gene are LNHDA and SQIVND (reference sequence). The ends lost 2 bases at V and 3 bases at J; junction bases unmatched: 7. The CDR3 is made up of 16 amino acids. CDR3 in amino acids: CASSIFPGGGYNEQFF. CDR3 nucleotides: TGTGCCAGTAGTATATTCCCGGGGGGTGGCTACAATGAGCAGTTCTTC.